This TCR beta chain appears in the sequencing data of a study of cytomegalovirus exposure and HLA in healthy donors. The study's findings and limits: An analysis that came later showed most CMV-associated TCR beta chains appearing HLA-restricted. When analyzed later, the rates of TCR association showed variation by HLA locus, with DRB1 the most and HLA-C the fewest. Presence/absence analyses assumed roughly uniform sequencing depth across donors, which may not hold.

The sample holds a few counts of this clone. Its antigen is unidentified. The donors were healthy bone marrow donors. PCR amplification relied on 60 Vbeta primers (plus 13 Jbeta primers). This table comes from immunoSEQ multiplex PCR, and its TCRdb copy is limited to in-frame clones, with some not included. The table has approximately 190,000 clones, approximately 79% seen once; the top ten hold approximately 6.3%. There are 15 residues in the CDR3. The trim removed 3 bases at V and 8 bases at J, leaving 5 bases unmatched. Germline V gene lookup returns CDR1 SGHTA and CDR2 FQGNSA. The clonotype comes from a man aged 35-49 years in good health and CMV-seropositive. The genes are TRBV7-2 and TRBJ2-3, with 13 positions matching TRBD2. The specimen was PBMCs. CDR3 nucleotide sequence: TGTGCCAGCAGCTTCGGACTAGCGGGGGCTAGTACGCAGTATTTT. Translating gives CASSFGLAGASTQYF.